This entry features one T cell receptor beta chain sequence. Its antigen is unknown. Looked up from germline, CDR1 is SQVTM and CDR2 is ANQGSEA. V was clipped by 6 bases and J by 3 bases; unmatched bases: 6. This CDR3 is 14 amino acids long. The sample belongs to a study of post-analysis software for immune sequencing data. General study results and limits: Included in a set of five TRBV segments more frequent in patients than controls were TRBV5-6, TRBV5-1 and TRBV20-1. Samples from a shared batch, those prepared together, strongly co-clustered by F measure. The normalized Chao1 diversity of multiple sclerosis patients was significantly lower than that of controls.

Libraries were made from TCR beta cDNA, and they carried unique molecular identifiers. Using its own MiXCR run on the PCR reads, TCRdb lists one record per CDR3 protein. This table holds approximately 350,000 distinct CDR3 sequences, less than 40% found once. The sequence derives from a girl aged 5 to 17 with multiple sclerosis. The V call is TRBV29-1, the J call TRBJ2-5; 11 nucleotides line up with TRBD2. The specimen sequenced was blood. The chain's CDR3 is CSVTGTSGKETQYF. CDR3 DNA: TGCAGCGTCACCGGGACTAGCGGAAAAGAGACCCAGTACTTC. The entire variable domain, with the rest obtained from reference TRBV29-1 and TRBJ2-5, is as follows: SAVISQKPSRDICQRGTSLTIQCQVDSQVTMMFWYRQQPGQSLTLIATANQGSEATYESGFVIDKFPISRPNLTFSTLTVSNMSPEDSSIYLCSVTGTSGKETQYFGPGTRLLVL.